A single sample is the source of the 11 T cell receptor beta chains below, sequenced in a study of blood T cells in healthy people across ages. Alongside a J-beta primer mix, a sample-barcoded 5' primer served in a second PCR lasting about 7 to 11 cycles. TCRdb re-derived calls from the 5' RACE reads in MiXCR, one entry per CDR3 protein. This table holds 1.5 million to 2 million distinct CDR3 sequences, approximately 40% found once. Sequencing used blood. Every receptor here comes from a human donor in good health.

This clonotype was seen more than once but under ten times. CDR3 DNA: TGCGCCAGCAGCTTCCTAGCGGGGGTGCGGAATGAGCAGTTCTTC. This codes for CASSFLAGVRNEQFF. The rearrangement links TRBV5-1 to TRBJ2-1, with 10 bases aligning to TRBD2. J was trimmed by 7 bases and V by 2 bases; bases with no gene match: 6. This CDR3 is built from 15 residues. Germline V lookup: CDR1 SGHRS, CDR2 YFSETQ.

CDR3 DNA: TGCAGTGCCAAAGGACTAGCGGGGGGGAGCTCCTACGAGCAGTACTTC. It is translated as CSAKGLAGGSSYEQYF. V usage is TRBV20-1 and J usage is TRBJ2-7, with 15 positions matching TRBD2. The CDR3 runs to 16 residues. With V trimmed by 6 bases and J by 0 bases, 6 bases remained unmatched. Per germline, CDR1 DFQATT and CDR2 SNEGSKA (reference sequence).

This clonotype has only one observation. The J gene is TRBJ2-3, the V gene TRBV30; 7 bases line up with TRBD2. The germline gives CDR1 GTSNPN, CDR2 SVGIG (reference sequence). This CDR3 region has 15 residues. The chain's CDR3 is CVSAGDYSSTDTQYF. The CDR3 DNA sequence: TGTGTCTCAGCCGGGGACTACTCTAGCACAGATACGCAGTATTTT.

The CDR3 sequence is CASTGALTDTQYF. In DNA form, the CDR3 reads TGTGCCAGTACTGGGGCTCTAACAGATACGCAGTATTTT. This chain joins TRBV25-1 and TRBJ2-3; TRBD1 is a possible D gene (5 bases). The CDR3 has 13 residues. Deletions cut 9 bases from V and 3 bases from J, with 13 bases between. Germline CDR1 and CDR2: MGHDK and SYGVNS.

The J gene is TRBJ1-5, the V gene TRBV12-3 or TRBV12-4; unclear D gene. V was clipped by 5 bases and J by 4 bases, with 12 bases between them. This CDR3 comprises 14 residues. Here the CDR3 reads CASSPTAPNQPQHF. The CDR3 coding sequence is TGTGCCAGCAGTCCGACCGCTCCGAATCAGCCCCAGCATTTT.

This chain uses TRBV6-2 or TRBV6-3 with TRBJ1-1; D may be TRBD1 (6 bases). The CDR3 extends over 14 amino acids. The germline V gene encodes CDR1 MNHEY and CDR2 SVGEGT. Deletions cut 5 bases from V and 10 bases from J, with 20 bases between. CDR3 sequence (DNA): TGTGCCAGCAGTGGTGGACAGCTACCTATGGGAGCTTTCTTT. Translated, it gives CASSGGQLPMGAFF.

This clonotype was counted at least ten times. The gene calls are TRBV6-2 or TRBV6-3 and TRBJ2-7; maybe TRBD1 (6 bases). V was shortened by 4 bases and J by 2 bases, with 15 bases between the two germline ends. This CDR3 spans 15 amino acids. The germline gives CDR1 MNHEY, CDR2 SVGEGT. CDR3 sequence: CASSSDRTLPYEQYF. The DNA for the CDR3 is TGTGCCAGCAGTTCCGACAGGACCCTACCCTACGAGCAGTACTTC.

Worth noting for this clonotype: This may be a read error, as it is one base from a much larger clone. The J gene is TRBJ2-5, the V gene TRBV12-3 or TRBV12-4; weak D call: TRBD1 (6 bases). Trimming cost V 5 bases and J 1 base, with 14 bases left between them. This CDR3 is built from 15 residues. This CDR3 reads CASSPQGVAQETQYF. As DNA, the CDR3 is TGTGCCAGCAGTCCACAGGGTGTGGCCCAAGAGACCCAGTACTTC.

The rearrangement joins TRBV20-1 to TRBJ1-2; no definite D call. Germline CDR1 and CDR2: DFQATT and SNEGSKA (reference sequence). V lost 0 bases, J lost 5 bases, and 10 bases lay in between. The CDR3 sequence is 13 residues long. The CDR3 reads CSARENRGYGYTF. The DNA for the CDR3 is TGCAGTGCTAGAGAGAACAGAGGATATGGCTACACCTTC.

For this clonotype: The junction does not match germline at one end; this may be a read error. The chain carries TRBV20-1 and TRBJ2-7; 9 bases are a match to TRBD2. The DNA matches TRBJ2-5 better at its end, which makes the J call doubtful. Germline CDR1 DFQATT, CDR2 SNEGSKA (reference sequence). The CDR3 consists of 16 residues. CDR3 DNA sequence: TGCAGTGCTAGTACCCACCATGCGGGGGGGCAAGGGACCCAGTACTTC. As protein: CSASTHHAGGQGTQYF.

The sample holds a few counts of this clonotype. The rearrangement joins TRBV7-2 to TRBJ2-1, with TRBD1 matching 8 bases. CDR1 is SGHTA and CDR2 is FQGNSA in the germline V gene. There are 20 residues in the CDR3. The J segment lost 2 bases and the V segment lost 0 bases, leaving 15 bases of the junction unmatched. CDR3 residues: CASSLASGGYETGAYNEQFF. The CDR3 DNA reads TGTGCCAGCAGCTTAGCATCTGGCGGGTACGAGACAGGGGCCTACAATGAGCAGTTCTTC.